This passage covers 13 T cell receptor beta chains from one sample sequenced in a study of shared clonotypes between healthy human individuals. CD45RO-negative CD8 cells positively selected for CCR7 made up the naive population, which excluded terminally differentiated effector memory CD45RA+ cells. Assay: immunoSEQ multiplex PCR; the TCRdb copy retains only in-frame clones and omits some. Of under 850,000 clones in the sample, around 92% were seen once. Sequencing was performed on naive CD8+ T cells sorted from blood. Receptor source: a man aged 25 to 40 in good health.

J is TRBJ1-2 and V is TRBV7-9, with D maybe TRBD1 (5 bases). Trimming removed 4 bases at V and 5 bases at J, with 14 bases between. CDR1 and CDR2 (germline): SEHNR, FQNEAQ (reference sequence). This CDR3 is 14 amino acids long. The CDR3 loop is CASSSHPTAYGYTF. The CDR3, as DNA: TGTGCCAGCAGCTCCCACCCGACAGCTTATGGCTACACCTTC.

The genes are TRBV7-8 and TRBJ2-7; 11 nucleotides line up with TRBD2. The trim removed 5 bases at V and 4 bases at J, leaving 10 bases unmatched. The CDR3 covers 16 residues. Germline CDR1 is SGHVS and CDR2 is FQNEAQ. The DNA for the CDR3 is TGTGCCAGCAGCACCCCCTCTAGCGGGAGGTCGTACGAGCAGTACTTC. Protein: CASSTPSSGRSYEQYF.

The gene calls are TRBV2 and TRBJ1-5; 7 nucleotides agree with TRBD1. Germline trimming cut 4 bases from V and 6 bases from J; bases unmatched to any gene: 6. CDR1 and CDR2 from the germline V gene are SNHLY and FYNNEI. The CDR3 has 14 amino acids. The CDR3 coding sequence is TGTGCCAGCAGTGCGAGACAGGGTCCTCAGCCCCAGCATTTT. It translates to CASSARQGPQPQHF.

The chain has TRBV21-1 and TRBJ2-7. TRBV21-1 is marked as a pseudogene. The length of the CDR3 is 14 residues. CDR3 amino acids: CASSPRDGCYEQYF. The CDR3 nucleotides read TGTGCCAGCAGCCCCCGGGACGGTTGCTACGAGCAGTACTTC.

This clone was recorded a few times. The rearrangement links TRBV13 to TRBJ2-5, with 9 bases lining up with TRBD2. Germline V gene data show CDR1 as PRHDT and CDR2 as FYEKMQ (reference sequence). After removal of 5 bases from V and 5 bases from J, the junction contained 9 bases not matched to a gene. The CDR3 spans 15 residues. The CDR3 DNA sequence: TGTGCCAGCAGCCCCAGGGGACTAGCCAGCGAGACCCAGTACTTC. The encoded protein is CASSPRGLASETQYF.

DNA of the CDR3: TGTGCCAGCAGCTTAGGGGCAGGGTGGTACGAGCAGTACTTC. Protein: CASSLGAGWYEQYF. The J gene is TRBJ2-7, the V gene TRBV13; D possibly corresponds to TRBD1 (5 bases). With 0 bases removed from V and 4 bases from J, the gap between germline ends came to 10 bases. This CDR3 has 14 amino acids. Per the germline V gene, CDR1 is PRHDT and CDR2 is FYEKMQ (reference sequence).

The chain has TRBV4-1 and TRBJ1-2; a weak D match, TRBD1 (6 bases). Germline V lookup: CDR1 MGHRA, CDR2 YSYEKL. The V end lost 1 base, the J end lost 4 bases, and 13 bases lay between the germline ends. The length of the CDR3 is 15 residues. The CDR3 spells CASSQVVQGSYGYTF. CDR3 in DNA: TGCGCCAGCAGCCAAGTTGTACAGGGTAGCTATGGCTACACCTTC.

A remark on this clone: One end of the junction does not line up with germline, which may come from a read error. The chain is built from TRBV7-7 and TRBJ2-3; D may be TRBD2 (6 bases). This CDR3 has 16 amino acids. Germline CDR1 SSHAT, CDR2 FNYEAQ (reference sequence). DNA for the CDR3: TGTGCTAGCAGCTTAGAATTCGGGGGAGCCACAGATACGCAGTATTTT. This translates into CASSLEFGGATDTQYF.

This clone has a single count. The chain is built from TRBV7-9 and TRBJ1-1, with D unresolved. V was trimmed by 6 bases and J by 0 bases, leaving 11 bases between them. The CDR3 has 14 residues. Germline V gene data show CDR1 as SEHNR and CDR2 as FQNEAQ (reference sequence). CDR3 protein: CASSPYSLNTEAFF. In DNA, the CDR3 is TGTGCCAGCAGTCCCTATAGCCTGAACACTGAAGCTTTCTTT.

In its sample, this clone was seen once. V gene TRBV19 combines with J gene TRBJ2-2, with TRBD2 identical over 13 bases. Germline V CDR1 and CDR2: LNHDA, SQIVND (reference sequence). CDR3 length equals 16 residues. V was pared by 6 bases and J by 6 bases, with 7 bases of the junction left unmatched. CDR3 sequence (DNA): TGTGCCAGTAGCCCTACTAGCGGGAGGGCCGCCGGGGAGCTGTTTTTT. Residues: CASSPTSGRAAGELFF.

The chain recombines TRBV9 with TRBJ1-1; D is unclear. V was trimmed by 4 bases and J by 3 bases, leaving 10 bases between them. CDR1 SGDLS and CDR2 YYNGEE come from the germline V gene. The CDR3 covers 13 residues. The CDR3 DNA reads as TGTGCCAGCAGCCCCCCCTCTGACACTGAAGCTTTCTTT. Translation: CASSPPSDTEAFF.

This sequence joins TRBV6-5 and TRBJ1-4; D remains ambiguous. CDR1 is MNHEY, CDR2 SVGAGI, per germline. The CDR3 spans 13 residues. V was cut by 6 bases and J by 8 bases, with 13 bases left in between. This chain's CDR3 is CASSISKGEKLFF. CDR3 bases: TGTGCCAGCAGCATAAGCAAGGGCGAAAAACTGTTTTTT.

This clone was seen many times. The V gene is TRBV21-1, the J gene TRBJ2-2; TRBD2 is the table's D call and was not checked against the DNA. TRBV21-1 is recorded as a pseudogene. The CDR3 contains 18 residues. The CDR3 is CASSKGRLAGTNTGELFF. The CDR3 region has the DNA TGTGCCAGCAGCAAGGGTAGACTAGCGGGAACCAACACCGGGGAGCTGTTTTTT.